These T cell receptor beta chains were read from a single sample in a study of blood T cell repertoires in COVID-19. Using immunoSEQ multiplex PCR, the repertoire was profiled, and TCRdb retains in-frame clones only, with some absent. This sample has 390,000 or so clones, with around nine tenths found just once. The sequencing sample was made of PBMCs or T cells enriched from blood (not recorded which). Source of these receptors: a woman between 45 and 65 years old who had recovered from COVID-19. Both conserved end residues are part of each CDR3. A D gene is named only where the DNA matches it firmly. Size is omitted from some rows. Given values are once, few, many or a class for expanded clones.

clone size	J gene	D gene	V gene	CDR3 DNA	CDR3 protein
.	TRBJ1-2	TRBD1	TRBV3-1/TRBV3-2	TGTGCCAGCAGCCGTGGACAGGGTGGGTCGGGCGGCTACACCTTC	CASSRGQGGSGGYTF
.	TRBJ1-2	TRBD1	TRBV3-1/TRBV3-2	TGTGCCAGCAGACGGACTACAGGGGTAGGTAACTATGGCTACACCTTC	CASRRTTGVGNYGYTF
once	TRBJ1-5	.	TRBV7-9	TGTGCCAGCAGCCCCGGCAATCAGCCCCAGCATTTT	CASSPGNQPQHF
few	TRBJ2-4	.	TRBV19	TGTGCCAGTAGTCTCCAGGGCGCTTCAAACATTCAGTACTTC	CASSLQGASNIQYF
.	TRBJ2-7	TRBD1	TRBV13	TGTGCCAGCAGCCTGGGACAGGGCTACGAGCAGTACTTC	CASSLGQGYEQYF
once	TRBJ1-2	.	TRBV6-5	TGTGCCAGCAGCGGGGGGGACCTCACGGGCCATGGCTACACCTTC	CASSGGDLTGHGYTF
.	TRBJ2-7	.	TRBV18	TGTGCCAGCTCACCGGAGCAGAACAACCTAATATACGAGCAGTACTTC	CASSPEQNNLIYEQYF
.	TRBJ1-4	.	TRBV28	TGTGCCAGCAGTCGTCAAAGTGGTAGTTTCAATGAAAAACTGTTTTTT	CASSRQSGSFNEKLFF
.	TRBJ2-1	.	TRBV27	TGTGCCAGCAGTTTAATTGTAGCGCTAAATGAGCAGTTCTTC	CASSLIVALNEQFF
once	TRBJ1-6	TRBD1	TRBV7-6	TGTGCCAGCAGCGCCACCGGGACAGAGGATTCACCCCTCCACTTT	CASSATGTEDSPLHF
.	TRBJ2-7	TRBD1	TRBV19	TGTGCCAGTAGTATCACGTATTCTAGACAGGGGTTTGTATACGAGCAGTACTTC	CASSITYSRQGFVYEQYF
.	TRBJ1-2	.	TRBV28	TGTGCCAGCAGGGTCCTGACGGCCACTTGGGGTGGAGGTGGCTACACCTTC	CASRVLTATWGGGGYTF
.	TRBJ1-3	TRBD1	TRBV18	TGTGCCAGCTCCCAGGACAGGAGTGACACCATATATTTT	CASSQDRSDTIYF
.	TRBJ1-3	.	TRBV4-1	TGCGCCAGCAGCCAAGGACTCGACTCTGGAAACACCATATATTTT	CASSQGLDSGNTIYF
few	TRBJ1-5	.	TRBV28	TGTGCCAGCAGTTTAATCTCAGGCAGGGTCAATCAGCCCCAGCATTTT	CASSLISGRVNQPQHF
.	TRBJ2-7	.	TRBV2	TGTGCCAGCAAGGTATCGCTCAGGGTTAACGAGCAGTACTTC	CASKVSLRVNEQYF
.	TRBJ1-4	.	TRBV5-4	TGTGCCAGCAGGGAAAGGGGAAATGAAAAACTGTTTTTT	CASRERGNEKLFF
few	TRBJ1-6	.	TRBV5-1	TGCGCCAGCAGCTTGGGGAGGGGAGCACCCTTGTATTCACCCCTCCACTTT	CASSLGRGAPLYSPLHF
.	TRBJ2-7	TRBD1	TRBV3-1/TRBV3-2	TGTGCCAGCAGCCTCCCCCGCGGGACAGGGACCGAGCAGTACTTC	CASSLPRGTGTEQYF
.	TRBJ1-6	TRBD1	TRBV19	TGTGCCAGTAGTACTATACTGGACAGGGTCGACTCACCCCTCCACTTT	CASSTILDRVDSPLHF